This paragraph covers one T cell receptor beta chain sequence. The data were obtained in a study of blood T cell repertoires in COVID-19. Study information: T cells, B-cell-depleted T cells, or PBMCs provided the cDNA or gDNA that served as material.

CDR3 length: 14 amino acids. CDR1 and CDR2 from the germline V gene are MDHEN and SYDVKM. V shed 3 bases and J shed 3 bases, with 11 bases lying between them. The cohort comprised adults aged roughly 18 to 90 years residing in some 24 US areas. Cohorts were assigned according to the clinical history that participants reported. How the authors handled the data: Cell counts per sample came from amplifying reference gene primers. TCRdb's copy holds only in-frame clones and misses some; the assay was immunoSEQ multiplex PCR. The V and J calls and clone size are taken from that table; D and trimming were inferred from the DNA. The sample lists fewer than 200,000 clones, around 88% occurring once.

The source of this sequence is a woman in her forties or fifties in a cohort exposed to, infected with or recovered from COVID-19 (not recorded which). Sequenced sample: PBMCs or T cells enriched from blood (not recorded which). The genes are TRBV28 and TRBJ1-2; no clear D gene. The CDR3: CASSFTTRDYGYTF. The DNA for the CDR3 is TGTGCCAGCAGTTTCACTACTAGGGACTATGGCTACACCTTC.